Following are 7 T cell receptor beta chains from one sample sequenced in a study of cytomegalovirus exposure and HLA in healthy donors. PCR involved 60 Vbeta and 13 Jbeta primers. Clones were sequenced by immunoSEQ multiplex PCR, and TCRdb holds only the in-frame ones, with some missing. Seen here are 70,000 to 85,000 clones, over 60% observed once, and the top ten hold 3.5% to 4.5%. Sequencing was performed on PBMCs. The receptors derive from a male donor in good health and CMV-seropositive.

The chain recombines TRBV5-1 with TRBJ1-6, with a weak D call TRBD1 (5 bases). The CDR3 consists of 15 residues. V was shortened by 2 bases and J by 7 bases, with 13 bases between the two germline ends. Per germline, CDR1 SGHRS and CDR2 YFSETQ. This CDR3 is CASSFAAGRNSPLHF. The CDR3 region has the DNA TGCGCCAGCAGCTTCGCTGCGGGGCGGAATTCACCCCTCCACTTT.

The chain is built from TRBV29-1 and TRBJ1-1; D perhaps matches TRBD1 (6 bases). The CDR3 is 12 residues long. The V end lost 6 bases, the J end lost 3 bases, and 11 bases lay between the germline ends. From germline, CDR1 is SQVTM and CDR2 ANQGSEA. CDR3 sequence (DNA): TGCAGCGTCCTCAGGGGAGACACTGAAGCTTTCTTT. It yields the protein CSVLRGDTEAFF.

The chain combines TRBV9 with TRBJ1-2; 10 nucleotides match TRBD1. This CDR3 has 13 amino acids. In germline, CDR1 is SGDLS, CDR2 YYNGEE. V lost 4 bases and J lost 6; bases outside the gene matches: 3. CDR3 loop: CASSRQGADGYTF. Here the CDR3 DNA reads TGTGCCAGCAGCCGACAGGGGGCGGATGGCTACACCTTC.

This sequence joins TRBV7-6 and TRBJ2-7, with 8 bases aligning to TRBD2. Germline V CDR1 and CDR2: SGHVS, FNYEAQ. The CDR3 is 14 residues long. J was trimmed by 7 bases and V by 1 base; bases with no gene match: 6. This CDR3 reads CASSLDGGGGEQYF. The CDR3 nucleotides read TGTGCCAGCAGCTTAGACGGGGGCGGGGGGGAGCAGTACTTC.

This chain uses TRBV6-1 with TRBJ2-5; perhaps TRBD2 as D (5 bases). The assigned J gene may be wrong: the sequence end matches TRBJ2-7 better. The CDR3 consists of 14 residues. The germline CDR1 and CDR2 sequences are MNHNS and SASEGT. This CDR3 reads CASTQLRVANEQYF. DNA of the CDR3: TGTGCCAGCACCCAGTTGAGGGTGGCCAACGAGCAGTACTTC.

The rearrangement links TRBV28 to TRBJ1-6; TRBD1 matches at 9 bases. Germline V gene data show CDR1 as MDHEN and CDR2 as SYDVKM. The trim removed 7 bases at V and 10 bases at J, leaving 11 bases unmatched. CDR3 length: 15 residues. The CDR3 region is CASTTRGQGSSPLHF. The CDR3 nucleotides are TGTGCCAGCACGACACGGGGACAGGGTAGCTCACCCCTCCACTTT.

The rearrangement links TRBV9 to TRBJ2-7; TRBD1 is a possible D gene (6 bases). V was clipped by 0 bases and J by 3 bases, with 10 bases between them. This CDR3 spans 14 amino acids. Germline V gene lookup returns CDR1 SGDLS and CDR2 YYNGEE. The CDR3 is CASSVGDILYEQYF. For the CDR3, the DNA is TGTGCCAGCAGCGTAGGGGACATCCTCTACGAGCAGTACTTC. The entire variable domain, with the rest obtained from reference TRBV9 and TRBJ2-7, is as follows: DSGVTQTPKHLITATGQRVTLRCSPRSGDLSVYWYQQSLDQGLQFLIQYYNGEERAKGNILERFSAQQFPDLHSELNLSSLELGDSALYFCASSVGDILYEQYFGPGTRLTVT.